The following is a TCR beta chain sequence with its context. The target antigen is unknown. Quantitative molecular-barcoded 5'-RACE generated the TCR beta libraries. TCRdb analysed the 5' RACE reads with MiXCR anew, one entry per CDR3 protein. The data show a few hundred thousand distinct CDR3 sequences, roughly 8% seen once. These data are taken from a study of CD8 T cells in ankylosing spondylitis. Study-level results: Characteristic of ankylosing spondylitis blood, it appeared, was a TCR beta motif comprising roughly 8 highly homologous variants.

This CDR3 contains 19 residues. The germline V gene has CDR1 SGHAT and CDR2 FQDESV (reference sequence). The V and J ends lost 1 base and 0 bases respectively, with 19 bases between them. This sequence joins TRBV11-1 and TRBJ2-1, with a tentative D call TRBD1 (6 bases). The specimen sequenced was blood, either unsorted or a sorted T cell fraction (not recorded which). The TCR comes from a male donor with ankylosing spondylitis. The CDR3 coding sequence is TGTGCCAGCAGCTTAGAGGCTGCCGGACAGCCGAGCTCCTACAATGAGCAGTTCTTC. Protein sequence: CASSLEAAGQPSSYNEQFF.